These 28 T cell receptor beta chains were sequenced from one sample in a study of blood T cell repertoires in COVID-19. Clones were read by immunoSEQ multiplex PCR, and TCRdb kept only the in-frame ones, dropping some. The data show tens of thousands of clones, with 82% seen just once and approximately 1.7% held by the top ten. The sample comprised peripheral blood. The receptors stem from a woman aged 55 to 70 with acute or convalescent COVID-19.

This chain connects TRBV11-2 to TRBJ1-2; D is perhaps TRBD1 (5 bases). Germline V CDR1 and CDR2: SGHAT, FQNNGV. Trimming shortened V by 0 bases and J by 7 bases, and 18 bases separated the two germline ends. This CDR3 is 16 amino acids long. CDR3 in DNA: TGTGCCAGCAGCTTAGATCGGCTTGGGGGGGAGGCTGGCTACACCTTC. Its protein is CASSLDRLGGEAGYTF.

The chain uses TRBV19 and TRBJ1-2; 8 bases align to TRBD1. The CDR3 runs 15 residues. V shed 2 bases and J 8 bases; nucleotides not matched to a gene: 10. In germline, CDR1 is LNHDA, CDR2 SQIVND (reference sequence). CDR3 in DNA: TGTGCCAGTAGTATACAGTGGACAGGGAGCCTGGGCTACACCTTC. Translation: CASSIQWTGSLGYTF.

The V gene is TRBV5-1, the J gene TRBJ2-5; 11 positions match TRBD2. Trimming removed 1 base from V and 4 bases from J; junction bases left unmatched: 21. Germline V CDR1 and CDR2: SGHRS, YFSETQ. This CDR3 is 21 amino acids long. CDR3 DNA: TGCGCCAGCAGCTTGAAACCCGGACTAGCGGGTAGCGGGGGTTTGTCAGAGACCCAGTACTTC. It codes for CASSLKPGLAGSGGLSETQYF.

This clone has only a few counts. The chain couples TRBV11-3 to TRBJ2-2; D is perhaps TRBD1 (6 bases). Trimming pared 5 bases from V and 5 bases from J, leaving 12 bases between. Germline V lookup: CDR1 SGHNT, CDR2 YENEEA. CDR3 length: 14 amino acids. The CDR3 loop is CASSQGGRTGELFF. CDR3 nucleotides: TGTGCCAGCAGCCAAGGGGGACGGACCGGGGAGCTGTTTTTT.

The rearrangement joins TRBV30 to TRBJ1-1, with D hard to call. V shed 0 bases and J shed 1 base, with 9 bases lying between them. The V gene's germline CDR1 is GTSNPN and CDR2 SVGIG (reference sequence). CDR3 length equals 14 residues. The chain's CDR3 is CAWSVRAGNTEAFF. CDR3 bases: TGTGCCTGGAGTGTTCGCGCAGGGAACACTGAAGCTTTCTTT. The entire variable domain, with the rest obtained from reference TRBV30 and TRBJ1-1, is as follows: SQTIHQWPATLVQPVGSPLSLECTVEGTSNPNLYWYRQAAGRGLQLLFYSVGIGQISSEVPQNLSASRPQDRQFILSSKKLLLSDSGFYLCAWSVRAGNTEAFFGQGTRLTVV.

Of note for this clone: This same CDR3 is encoded by further DNA sequences in the sample. The gene calls are TRBV19 and TRBJ1-2, with TRBD1 as a possible D gene (5 bases). In germline, CDR1 is LNHDA, CDR2 SQIVND (reference sequence). The V end lost 1 base, the J end lost 4 bases, and 7 bases lay between the germline ends. CDR3 length equals 13 residues. The CDR3, as DNA: TGTGCCAGTAGTATAGGGCAGGGCTATGGCTACACCTTC. This sequence encodes CASSIGQGYGYTF.

The rearrangement joins TRBV27 to TRBJ2-3; maybe TRBD2 (6 bases). The CDR3 loop spans 16 amino acids. Germline CDR1 and CDR2: MNHEY and SMNVEV (reference sequence). V dropped 5 bases and J dropped 1 base, with 16 bases sitting between them. CDR3 amino acids: CASSLILDYGTDTQYF. In nucleotides, the CDR3 is TGTGCCAGCAGTCTCATCTTGGACTATGGCACAGATACGCAGTATTTT.

The chain joins TRBV6-4 to TRBJ2-3; D uncertain. In germline, CDR1 is MRHNA, CDR2 SNTAGT. The V and J ends lost 2 bases and 1 base respectively, with 4 bases between them. The CDR3 is 13 residues long. CDR3 DNA: TGTGCCAGCAGTGACCAGGGCACAGATACGCAGTATTTT. Amino acid sequence: CASSDQGTDTQYF.

The CDR3 DNA reads as TGTGCCAGCAGCCCGGGGGGACTCTCGAGCTCCTACGAGCAGTACTTC. It is translated as CASSPGGLSSSYEQYF. The chain joins TRBV5-4 to TRBJ2-7, with TRBD2 matching over 7 bases. Germline CDR1 SGHNT, CDR2 YYREEE (reference sequence). This CDR3 is built from 16 residues. V was pared by 4 bases and J by 0 bases, with 10 bases of the junction left unmatched.

J is TRBJ1-1 and V is TRBV9; a possible D gene is TRBD1 (6 bases). The CDR3 spans 13 residues. CDR1 and CDR2 from the germline V gene are SGDLS and YYNGEE. V was trimmed by 1 base and J by 8 bases, leaving 12 bases between them. CDR3 region: CASSVFLQGEAFF. Here the CDR3 DNA reads TGTGCCAGCAGCGTATTCTTGCAGGGGGAAGCTTTCTTT.

The V call is TRBV9, the J call TRBJ2-5; the match to TRBD1 covers 8 bases. The CDR3 is 16 residues long. With 0 bases clipped from V and 5 bases from J, the junction kept 9 bases outside the gene matches. CDR1 SGDLS and CDR2 YYNGEE come from the germline V gene. CDR3 DNA: TGTGCCAGCAGCGTAGCTCAGGGGGCGACAGGGGAGACCCAGTACTTC. It encodes CASSVAQGATGETQYF.

The rearrangement uses TRBV5-1 and TRBJ2-1, with D possibly matching TRBD1 (6 bases). V dropped 6 bases and J dropped 2 bases, with 12 bases sitting between them. Germline values: CDR1 SGHRS, CDR2 YFSETQ. The CDR3 loop spans 14 amino acids. CDR3 loop: CASNRDKPYNEQFF. CDR3 nucleotides: TGCGCCAGCAACCGGGACAAGCCCTACAATGAGCAGTTCTTC.

This chain connects TRBV15 to TRBJ1-6; maybe TRBD1 (6 bases). Germline V lookup: CDR1 LNHNV, CDR2 YYDKDF (reference sequence). V lost 0 bases and J 9 bases, leaving 9 bases between the germline ends. There are 14 residues in the CDR3. CDR3 region: CATSRDRGFSPLHF. CDR3 in DNA: TGTGCCACCAGCAGAGACAGGGGCTTTTCACCCCTCCACTTT.

This chain uses TRBV3-1 (or the pseudogene TRBV3-2) with TRBJ2-1, with 7 bases matching TRBD1. The J segment lost 6 bases and the V segment lost 5 bases, leaving 7 bases of the junction unmatched. The CDR3 contains 14 residues. Germline V CDR1 and CDR2: LGHDT, YNNKEL (reference sequence). The CDR3 DNA reads TGTGCCAGCAGCAACCTTAGGACAGGCAATGAGCAGTTCTTC. Its protein is CASSNLRTGNEQFF.

The gene calls are TRBV19 and TRBJ1-2, with D tentatively TRBD1 (5 bases). Germline V lookup: CDR1 LNHDA, CDR2 SQIVND (reference sequence). The CDR3 is 14 residues long. With 7 bases removed from V and 4 bases from J, the gap between germline ends came to 16 bases. The CDR3 DNA follows: TGTGCCAGTACCACCGACAGAGACCTCTATGGCTACACCTTC. Its protein product is CASTTDRDLYGYTF.

The V call is TRBV5-1, the J call TRBJ2-2; possibly TRBD2 for D (6 bases). Germline V gives CDR1 SGHRS, CDR2 YFSETQ. CDR3 size: 16 residues. The V end lost 4 bases, the J end lost 0 bases, and 13 bases lay between the germline ends. For the CDR3, the DNA is TGCGCCAGCAGCCGCTTCGGGGGTTCGAACACCGGGGAGCTGTTTTTT. Translation gives CASSRFGGSNTGELFF.

The genes are TRBV9 and TRBJ1-6; no firm D call. The CDR3 loop spans 16 amino acids. V gave up 0 bases and J gave up 0 bases, with 7 bases separating them. CDR1 and CDR2 (germline): SGDLS, YYNGEE. For the CDR3, the DNA is TGTGCCAGCAGCGTAGAGGCAGGCTCCTATAATTCACCCCTCCACTTT. Translating gives CASSVEAGSYNSPLHF.

This clone was observed a handful of times. The gene calls are TRBV7-2 and TRBJ1-6, with D possibly TRBD1 on 5 matching bases. Trimming took 5 bases from V and 5 from J, leaving 13 bases between them. Germline V gene lookup returns CDR1 SGHTA and CDR2 FQGNSA. The CDR3 is made up of 15 amino acids. The CDR3 here is CASSPQRQNNSPLHF. In nucleotides, the CDR3 is TGTGCCAGCAGCCCGCAACGACAGAATAATTCACCCCTCCACTTT.

V and J are TRBV27 and TRBJ2-4; 7 bases match TRBD1. CDR3 length: 17 residues. V was clipped by 5 bases and J by 0 bases; unmatched bases: 10. Germline V gene sequence: CDR1 MNHEY, CDR2 SMNVEV (reference sequence). The CDR3 reads CASSASDRRIAKNIQYF. CDR3 coding DNA: TGTGCCAGCAGTGCCTCGGACAGGAGGATAGCCAAAAACATTCAGTACTTC.

The rearrangement uses TRBV5-1 and TRBJ2-1; 9 bases are shared with TRBD2. The CDR3 has 15 amino acids. With 0 bases clipped from V and 7 bases from J, the junction kept 5 bases outside the gene matches. Per germline, CDR1 SGHRS and CDR2 YFSETQ. CDR3 DNA: TGCGCCAGCAGCTTGGGCGGGGGGGCTTCGAATGAGCAGTTCTTC. Its translation: CASSLGGGASNEQFF.

The chain carries TRBV24-1 and TRBJ2-1; 8 bases align to TRBD1. CDR1 is KGHDR and CDR2 is SFDVKD in the germline V gene. This CDR3 has 18 amino acids. The ends lost 2 bases at V and 4 bases at J; junction bases unmatched: 12. CDR3 residues: CATSDSRRRDRIYNEQFF. The CDR3 bases are TGTGCCACCAGTGATTCGCGCAGGAGGGACAGGATTTACAATGAGCAGTTCTTC.

V is TRBV19 and J is TRBJ1-5; weak D call: TRBD1 (6 bases). Germline CDR1 reads LNHDA; CDR2 reads SQIVND (reference sequence). The CDR3 is 17 amino acids. V shed 4 bases and J shed 3 bases, with 19 bases lying between them. The CDR3 DNA sequence: TGTGCCAGTAGTACGCCAAGGAAGGACAGAAACAATCAGCCCCAGCATTTT. It yields the protein CASSTPRKDRNNQPQHF.

The J gene is TRBJ2-1, the V gene TRBV28; 7 nucleotides agree with TRBD1. The J segment lost 4 bases and the V segment lost 5 bases, leaving 8 bases of the junction unmatched. From germline, CDR1 is MDHEN and CDR2 SYDVKM. The CDR3 has 15 residues. The CDR3 spells CASSAPGTAYNEQFF. The CDR3 DNA reads as TGTGCCAGCAGTGCCCCAGGGACAGCATACAATGAGCAGTTCTTC.

The chain carries TRBV6-1 and TRBJ2-1; D might be TRBD2 (6 bases). The germline CDR1 and CDR2 sequences are MNHNS and SASEGT. The CDR3 length is 16 residues. Between the trimmed V and J ends, which lost 4 bases and 2 bases, there was a span of 15 bases. For the CDR3, the DNA is TGTGCCAGCAGTGCCCACCCCGGCGGGACCTACAATGAGCAGTTCTTC. The encoded protein is CASSAHPGGTYNEQFF.

This chain joins TRBV4-2 and TRBJ2-3; a weak D match, TRBD2 (7 bases). The ends were cut back, 2 bases at V and 1 base at J, with 22 bases in the middle. Germline V gene lookup returns CDR1 LGHNA and CDR2 YNFKEQ. The CDR3 loop spans 19 amino acids. CDR3 residues: CASSQFPPGGRDRTDTQYF. CDR3 nucleotide sequence: TGTGCCAGCAGCCAATTTCCTCCCGGGGGGCGAGACCGCACAGATACGCAGTATTTT.

CDR3 in amino acids: CASGFGQTKTFF. In DNA form, the CDR3 reads TGTGCCAGCGGGTTCGGACAGACAAAAACTTTCTTT. The chain couples TRBV6-5 to TRBJ1-1; the D gene is possibly TRBD1 (6 bases). This CDR3 comprises 12 residues. CDR1 MNHEY and CDR2 SVGAGI come from the germline V gene. Trimming left V 8 bases short and J 12 bases short, with 19 bases between.

The chain uses TRBV9 and TRBJ1-2; possibly TRBD1 for D (6 bases). This CDR3 is 14 amino acids long. Trimming removed 0 bases at V and 7 bases at J, with 13 bases between. The germline V gene has CDR1 SGDLS and CDR2 YYNGEE. This CDR3 is CASSVVAGEGGYTF. The CDR3 nucleotides are TGTGCCAGCAGCGTAGTGGCAGGGGAAGGTGGCTACACCTTC. The complete variable domain, with remaining parts taken from reference TRBV9 and TRBJ1-2, reads DSGVTQTPKHLITATGQRVTLRCSPRSGDLSVYWYQQSLDQGLQFLIQYYNGEERAKGNILERFSAQQFPDLHSELNLSSLELGDSALYFCASSVVAGEGGYTFGSGTRLTVV.

The V call is TRBV6-6, the J call TRBJ1-1; D unresolved. The CDR3 is made up of 15 amino acids. V was shortened by 2 bases and J by 3 bases, with 13 bases between the two germline ends. Germline V gene sequence: CDR1 MNHNY, CDR2 SVGAGI (reference sequence). The CDR3 protein is CASSYSTSPYTEAFF. CDR3 in DNA: TGTGCCAGCAGTTACAGCACGAGTCCTTACACTGAAGCTTTCTTT.